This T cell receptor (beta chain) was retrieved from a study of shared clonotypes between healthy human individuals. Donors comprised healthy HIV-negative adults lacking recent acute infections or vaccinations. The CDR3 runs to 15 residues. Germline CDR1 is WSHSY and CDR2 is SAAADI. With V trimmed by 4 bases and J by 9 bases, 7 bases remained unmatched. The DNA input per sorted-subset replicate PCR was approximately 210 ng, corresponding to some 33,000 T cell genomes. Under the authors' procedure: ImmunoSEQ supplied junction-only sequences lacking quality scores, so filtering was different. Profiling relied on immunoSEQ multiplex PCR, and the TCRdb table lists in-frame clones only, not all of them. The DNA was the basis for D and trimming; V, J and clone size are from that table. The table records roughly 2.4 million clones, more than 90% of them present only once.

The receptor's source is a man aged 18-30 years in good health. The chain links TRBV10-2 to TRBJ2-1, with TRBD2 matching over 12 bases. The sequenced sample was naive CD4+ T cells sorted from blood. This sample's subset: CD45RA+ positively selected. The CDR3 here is CASSVASGRAGEQFF. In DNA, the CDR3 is TGCGCCAGCAGTGTGGCTAGCGGGAGGGCCGGTGAGCAGTTCTTC.